Following are 14 T cell receptor beta chains from one sample sequenced in a study of cytomegalovirus exposure and HLA in healthy donors. Amplification used 60 Vbeta primers and 13 Jbeta primers. The repertoire was sequenced with immunoSEQ multiplex PCR; TCRdb's copy has only in-frame clones and lacks some. The table shows around 110,000 clones, with 60% to 85% occurring only once. The sequenced sample was PBMCs. Receptor source: a woman between 18 and 30 years old in good health and CMV-seronegative.

This clone has only one observation. Other nucleotide sequences from this sample produce the same CDR3. The chain combines TRBV5-4 with TRBJ2-3; tentative D call: TRBD2 (5 bases). There are 13 residues in the CDR3. V dropped 5 bases and J dropped 1 base, with 8 bases sitting between them. Looked up from germline, CDR1 is SGHNT and CDR2 is YYREEE (reference sequence). CDR3 DNA: TGTGCCAGCAGTTTGCGGGGCACAGATACGCAGTATTTT. The encoded protein is CASSLRGTDTQYF.

The chain carries TRBV2 and TRBJ1-6; possibly TRBD1 for D (5 bases). V lost 9 bases, J lost 1 base, and 16 bases lay in between. The CDR3 consists of 16 residues. Germline CDR1 reads SNHLY; CDR2 reads FYNNEI. The CDR3 DNA reads TGTGCCAGTCTCCGGGACTTAGGTTCCTATAATTCACCCCTCCACTTT. Its protein product is CASLRDLGSYNSPLHF. The full variable domain, its missing parts supplied by reference TRBV2 and TRBJ1-6, is EPEVTQTPSHQVTQMGQEVILRCVPISNHLYFYWYRQILGQKVEFLVSFYNNEISEKSEIFDDQFSVERPDGSNFTLKIRSTKLEDSAMYFCASLRDLGSYNSPLHFGNGTRLTVT.

A remark on this clone: The sample holds other DNA sequences that translate to the same CDR3. V is TRBV27 and J is TRBJ1-2, with no clear D. The CDR3 has 13 amino acids. From germline, CDR1 is MNHEY and CDR2 SMNVEV (reference sequence). Deletions cut 3 bases from V and 0 bases from J, with 5 bases between. The CDR3 DNA is TGTGCCAGCAGTTTCGCAGCTAACTATGGCTACACCTTC. Translation: CASSFAANYGYTF.

This clone was counted between two and nine times. The rearrangement joins TRBV30 to TRBJ2-1, with TRBD1 as a possible D gene (6 bases). CDR1 is GTSNPN and CDR2 is SVGIG in the germline V gene (reference sequence). Trimming left V 5 bases short and J 0 bases short, with 23 bases between. The CDR3 loop spans 18 amino acids. The CDR3: CAWDATRTAALSYNEQFF. In DNA, the CDR3 is TGTGCCTGGGACGCGACCCGGACAGCTGCCCTCTCCTACAATGAGCAGTTCTTC.

This chain uses TRBV7-3 with TRBJ2-3; D possibly corresponds to TRBD2 (5 bases). Trimming stripped 3 bases from V and 6 bases from J, with 13 bases between. Germline V gives CDR1 SGHTA, CDR2 FQGTGA. This CDR3 comprises 14 residues. CDR3 amino acids: CASSFPGRGDTQYF. The CDR3 DNA is TGTGCCAGCAGCTTCCCGGGGAGAGGGGATACGCAGTATTTT.

The J gene is TRBJ1-3, the V gene TRBV14; 10 bases match TRBD1. Germline CDR1 SGHDN, CDR2 FVKESK. The CDR3 totals 16 residues. V trimming: 4 bases; J trimming: 3 bases; junction bases outside the gene matches: 6. The CDR3 protein is CASSRGQGVGGNTIYF. The CDR3 bases are TGTGCCAGCAGCCGCGGACAGGGGGTCGGTGGAAACACCATATATTTT. The whole variable domain, remainder taken from reference TRBV14 and TRBJ1-3, is EAGVTQFPSHSVIEKGQTVTLRCDPISGHDNLYWYRRVMGKEIKFLLHFVKESKQDESGMPNNRFLAERTGGTYSTLKVQPAELEDSGVYFCASSRGQGVGGNTIYFGEGSWLTVV.

The CDR3 spells CASSGDSFTGELFF. The CDR3 bases are TGCGCCAGCAGCGGGGACTCGTTCACCGGGGAGCTGTTTTTT. V gene TRBV5-1 combines with J gene TRBJ2-2; D may be TRBD2 (6 bases). This CDR3 has 14 residues. Germline assignment: CDR1 SGHRS and CDR2 YFSETQ. V gave up 4 bases and J gave up 4 bases, with 11 bases separating them.

The chain combines TRBV7-9 with TRBJ2-7; a possible D gene is TRBD2 (6 bases). This CDR3 contains 14 residues. V lost 5 bases and J lost 7, with 18 bases in between. Looked up from germline, CDR1 is SEHNR and CDR2 is FQNEAQ (reference sequence). The CDR3 region has the DNA TGTGCCAGCAGCCCTGGGAGGCTAGCCTGGGAGCAGTACTTC. This codes for CASSPGRLAWEQYF.

The chain uses TRBV5-1 and TRBJ2-7; 9 positions match TRBD2. The trim removed 4 bases at V and 2 bases at J, leaving 13 bases unmatched. The CDR3 loop spans 17 amino acids. CDR1 and CDR2 from the germline V gene are SGHRS and YFSETQ. The CDR3 bases are TGCGCCAGCAGCCCTGATACTAGCGGGTACAGCACCTACGAGCAGTACTTC. Residues: CASSPDTSGYSTYEQYF.

V usage is TRBV2 and J usage is TRBJ1-1, with D unresolved. Trimming shortened V by 4 bases and J by 4 bases, and 10 bases separated the two germline ends. Looked up from germline, CDR1 is SNHLY and CDR2 is FYNNEI. The CDR3 consists of 13 residues. This chain's CDR3 is CASSGREGTEAFF. The CDR3 DNA follows: TGTGCCAGCAGTGGACGGGAGGGCACTGAAGCTTTCTTT.

V gene TRBV5-4 combines with J gene TRBJ2-7, with D hard to call. Trimming shortened V by 7 bases and J by 3 bases, and 11 bases separated the two germline ends. The V gene's germline CDR1 is SGHNT and CDR2 YYREEE (reference sequence). The CDR3 consists of 12 residues. The CDR3 nucleotides are TGTGCCAGCGCCGCCCCGGGCTACGAGCAGTACTTC. It encodes CASAAPGYEQYF.

This clone was counted a few times. V usage is TRBV5-4 and J usage is TRBJ2-7; 7 bases are a match to TRBD1. CDR1 and CDR2 from the germline V gene are SGHNT and YYREEE (reference sequence). V dropped 4 bases and J dropped 3; count of bases not matched to a gene: 4. This CDR3 spans 13 amino acids. The CDR3: CASSRDRDYEQYF. In nucleotides, the CDR3 is TGTGCCAGCAGCCGGGACAGAGACTACGAGCAGTACTTC.

The chain couples TRBV5-4 to TRBJ2-4, with a tentative D call TRBD2 (6 bases). The CDR3 loop spans 14 amino acids. Between the trimmed V and J ends, which lost 6 bases and 8 bases, there was a span of 18 bases. Germline CDR1 SGHNT, CDR2 YYREEE (reference sequence). The CDR3 here is CASTPGGRGDIQYF. The CDR3, as DNA: TGTGCCAGCACCCCCGGAGGGCGAGGGGACATTCAGTACTTC.

This sequence joins TRBV5-1 and TRBJ2-7; no clear D gene. The germline V gene has CDR1 SGHRS and CDR2 YFSETQ. The CDR3 has 13 amino acids. V gave up 4 bases and J gave up 3 bases, with 11 bases separating them. The CDR3 spells CASSMSEIYEQYF. The CDR3 DNA reads TGCGCCAGCAGCATGTCAGAAATCTACGAGCAGTACTTC. The full variable domain, rest sourced from reference TRBV5-1 and TRBJ2-7, is KAGVTQTPRYLIKTRGQQVTLSCSPISGHRSVSWYQQTPGQGLQFLFEYFSETQRNKGNFPGRFSGRQFSNSRSEMNVSTLELGDSALYLCASSMSEIYEQYFGPGTRLTVT.